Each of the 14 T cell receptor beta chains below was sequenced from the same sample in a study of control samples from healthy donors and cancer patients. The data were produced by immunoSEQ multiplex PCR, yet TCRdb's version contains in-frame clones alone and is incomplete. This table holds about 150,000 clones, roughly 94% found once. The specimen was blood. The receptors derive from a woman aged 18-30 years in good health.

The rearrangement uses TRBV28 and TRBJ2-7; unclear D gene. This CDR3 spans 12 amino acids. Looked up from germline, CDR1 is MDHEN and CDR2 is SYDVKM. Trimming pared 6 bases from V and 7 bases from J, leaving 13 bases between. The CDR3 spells CASSQSLGEQYF. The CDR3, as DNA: TGTGCCAGCAGCCAGAGTTTGGGGGAGCAGTACTTC.

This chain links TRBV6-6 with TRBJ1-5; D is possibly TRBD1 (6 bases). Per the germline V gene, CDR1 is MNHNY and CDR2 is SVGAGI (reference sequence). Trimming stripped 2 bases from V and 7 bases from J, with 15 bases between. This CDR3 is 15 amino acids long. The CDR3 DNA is TGTGCCAGCAGTTACGGGGGGGCCTCAGGGCAGCCCCAGCATTTT. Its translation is CASSYGGASGQPQHF.

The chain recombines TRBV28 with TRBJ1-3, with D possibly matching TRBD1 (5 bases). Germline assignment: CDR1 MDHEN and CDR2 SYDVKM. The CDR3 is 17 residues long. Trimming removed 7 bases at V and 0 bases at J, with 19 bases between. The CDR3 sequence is CASTPGRFILSGNTIYF. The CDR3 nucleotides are TGTGCCAGCACCCCGGGACGTTTCATTCTCTCTGGAAACACCATATATTTT.

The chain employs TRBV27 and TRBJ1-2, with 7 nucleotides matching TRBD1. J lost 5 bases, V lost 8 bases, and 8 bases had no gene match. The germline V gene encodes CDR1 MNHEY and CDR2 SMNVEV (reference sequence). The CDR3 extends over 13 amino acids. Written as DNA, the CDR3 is TGTGCCAGCGGGGGACAGCGTTTTTATGGCTACACCTTC. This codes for CASGGQRFYGYTF.

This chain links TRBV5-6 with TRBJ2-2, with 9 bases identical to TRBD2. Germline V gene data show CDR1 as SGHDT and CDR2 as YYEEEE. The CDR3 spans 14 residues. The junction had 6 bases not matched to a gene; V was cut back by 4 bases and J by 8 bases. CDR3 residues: CASSLGLAKGELFF. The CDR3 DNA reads TGTGCCAGCAGCCTAGGACTAGCGAAGGGGGAGCTGTTTTTT. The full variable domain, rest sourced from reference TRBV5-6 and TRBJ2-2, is DAGVTQSPTHLIKTRGQQVTLRCSPKSGHDTVSWYQQALGQGPQFIFQYYEEEERQRGNFPDRFSGHQFPNYSSELNVNALLLGDSALYLCASSLGLAKGELFFGEGSRLTVL.

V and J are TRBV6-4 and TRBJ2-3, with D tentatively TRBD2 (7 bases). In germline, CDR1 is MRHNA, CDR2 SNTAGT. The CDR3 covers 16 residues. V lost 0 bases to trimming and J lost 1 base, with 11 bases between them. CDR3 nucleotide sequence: TGTGCCAGCAGTGACTCGAGAGGGGGGGGCACAGATACGCAGTATTTT. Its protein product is CASSDSRGGGTDTQYF.

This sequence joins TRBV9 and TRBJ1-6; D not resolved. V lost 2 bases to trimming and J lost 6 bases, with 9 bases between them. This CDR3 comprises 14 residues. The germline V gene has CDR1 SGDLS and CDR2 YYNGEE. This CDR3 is CASSVRVLNSPLHF. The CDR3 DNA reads TGTGCCAGCAGCGTCCGGGTCCTTAATTCACCCCTCCACTTT.

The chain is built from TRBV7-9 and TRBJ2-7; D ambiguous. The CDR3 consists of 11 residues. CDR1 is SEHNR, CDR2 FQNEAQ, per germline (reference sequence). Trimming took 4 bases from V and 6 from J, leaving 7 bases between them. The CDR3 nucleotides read TGTGCCAGCAGCTCCGGCCTCGAGCAGTACTTC. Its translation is CASSSGLEQYF. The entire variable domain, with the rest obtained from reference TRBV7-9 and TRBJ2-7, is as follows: DTGVSQNPRHKITKRGQNVTFRCDPISEHNRLYWYRQTLGQGPEFLTYFQNEAQLEKSRLLSDRFSAERPKGSFSTLEIQRTEQGDSAMYLCASSSGLEQYFGPGTRLTVT.

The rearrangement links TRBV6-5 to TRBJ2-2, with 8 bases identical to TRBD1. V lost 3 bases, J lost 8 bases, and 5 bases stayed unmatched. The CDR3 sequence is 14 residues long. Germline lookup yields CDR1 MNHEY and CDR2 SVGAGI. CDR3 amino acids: CASSYFRGLGELFF. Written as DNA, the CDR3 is TGTGCCAGCAGTTATTTCAGGGGGCTAGGGGAGCTGTTTTTT.

This chain's CDR3 is CASSPYRDQETQYF. The CDR3 region has the DNA TGTGCCAGCAGTCCCTACAGGGACCAAGAGACCCAGTACTTC. The chain combines TRBV25-1 with TRBJ2-5; D may be TRBD1 (6 bases). This CDR3 has 14 amino acids. V was cut by 5 bases and J by 0 bases, with 10 bases left in between. From germline, CDR1 is MGHDK and CDR2 SYGVNS.

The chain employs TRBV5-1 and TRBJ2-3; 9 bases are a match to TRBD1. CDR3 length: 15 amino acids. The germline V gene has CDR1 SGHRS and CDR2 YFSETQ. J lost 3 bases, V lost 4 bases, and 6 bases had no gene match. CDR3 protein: CASSVGQGRTDTQYF. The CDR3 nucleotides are TGCGCCAGCAGCGTCGGACAGGGGAGAACAGATACGCAGTATTTT.

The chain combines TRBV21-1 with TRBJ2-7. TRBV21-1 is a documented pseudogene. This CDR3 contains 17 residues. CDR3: CASSRASGKPLPYEQYF. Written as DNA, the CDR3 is TGTGCCAGCAGCCGTGCCTCTGGGAAACCACTTCCCTACGAGCAGTACTTC.

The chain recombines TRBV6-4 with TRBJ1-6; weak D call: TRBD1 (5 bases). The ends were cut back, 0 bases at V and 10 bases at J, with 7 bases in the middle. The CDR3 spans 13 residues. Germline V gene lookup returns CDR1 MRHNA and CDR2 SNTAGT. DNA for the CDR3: TGTGCCAGCAGTGACTCGGGGCGATCACCCCTCCACTTT. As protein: CASSDSGRSPLHF.

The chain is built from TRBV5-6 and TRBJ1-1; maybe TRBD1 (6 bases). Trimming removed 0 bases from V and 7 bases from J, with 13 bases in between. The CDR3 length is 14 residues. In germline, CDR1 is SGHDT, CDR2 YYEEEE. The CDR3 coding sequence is TGTGCCAGCAGCTTGGCAGGGGCGCAAGGTGAAGCTTTCTTT. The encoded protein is CASSLAGAQGEAFF.